This entry features one TCR beta chain sequence. Its antigen has not been determined. Base qualities are missing; no much larger clone stands one base away. The trial excluded patients who had a history of autoimmune disease or were on systemic immunosuppression. Peripheral blood for TCR sequencing was collected from all dose cohorts at baseline, on cycle 4 day 1, and on cycle 7 day 1. The samples were drawn from a first-in-human, open-label, multicenter phase I dose-escalation trial of ivuxolimab. Adults with locally advanced or metastatic head and neck squamous cell, hepatocellular, melanoma or renal cell carcinoma were enrolled in the trial. Before TCR sequencing, CD4+ T cells and CD8+ T cells were sorted from peripheral blood as separate populations. The data belong to a study of OX40 agonist ivuxolimab in advanced cancers. About the investigation overall: Ivuxolimab was a fully human IgG2 agonistic monoclonal antibody targeting the costimulatory receptor OX40 (CD134). Peripheral TCRbeta sequencing aimed to test whether ivuxolimab altered TCR sequence diversity and caused clonal T-cell expansion. Among the approximately 50 dose-escalation patients, 19 had hepatocellular carcinoma, around 15 melanoma, 9 renal cell carcinoma and 9 head and neck cancer. The paper describes the monotherapy dose-escalation part (N of about 57 patients) of the phase I trial of ivuxolimab. Intravenous ivuxolimab was administered to patients every 2 weeks at six dose levels: 0.01, 0.1, 0.3, 1.5, 3 and 10 mg/kg. Three dose-escalation patients achieved partial responses, one with hepatocellular carcinoma and two with cutaneous melanoma. In the dose-escalation cohort, 75% to 85% of patients were male, and the mean age was 60 years with a range of roughly 20 to 79. Prior anti-PD-1, anti-PD-L1 or anti-CTLA-4 therapy was permitted, and about two fifths of dose-escalation patients had received checkpoint inhibitors. Beyond this particular receptor, the publication reports: Low levels of normalized T-cell clonal expansion were also seen in some nonresponding patients. Antigen specificity was not determined for the clonally expanded peripheral T cells. After ivuxolimab, CD8+ T cells had more expanded clones than CD4+ T cells on average. At doses from 0.1 to 3.0 mg/kg, clonal expansion was seen in both CD4+ and CD8+ blood T cells between baseline and week 6. Partial responders in the 0.1-3.0 mg/kg groups had among the lowest normalized peripheral clonal expansion, especially among CD8+ T cells.

Genomic DNA was isolated from the sorted cells so that the TCRbeta CDR3 region could be sequenced. TCRbeta CDR3 regions were sequenced using the immunoSEQ Assay. TCRdb took this table from immuneACCESS and kept in-frame rearrangements with V and J called. Such tables lack part of the clones; where checked against another copy, unresolved V genes explain under half of the gap, and the rest is unexplained. In this sample the table shows under 100,000 clones, more than 80% of which occur a single time. The ten largest clones take up roughly 0.5% of the sample. The V end gives up 5 bases and the J end 3 bases, leaving 2 bases in the junction not matched to a gene. The CDR3 runs 13 residues from the cysteine to the phenylalanine. Only the CDR3 region is kept as DNA, spanning 39 bases read in frame from base 1. Looking up the germline V gene yields CDR1 LGHNA and CDR2 YNFKEQ.

This sequence uses TRBV4-2 and TRBJ2-3; the central 7 bases match TRBD2. The source material was CD4+ or CD8+ T cells sorted from blood, sampled in a trial of the OX40 agonist ivuxolimab. The clonotype comes from an adult with an advanced solid tumor such as melanoma, head and neck, liver or kidney cancer. CDR3 region: CASSVGGTDTQYF. Here is the DNA: TGTGCCAGCAGCGTGGGGGGGACAGATACGCAGTATTTT.